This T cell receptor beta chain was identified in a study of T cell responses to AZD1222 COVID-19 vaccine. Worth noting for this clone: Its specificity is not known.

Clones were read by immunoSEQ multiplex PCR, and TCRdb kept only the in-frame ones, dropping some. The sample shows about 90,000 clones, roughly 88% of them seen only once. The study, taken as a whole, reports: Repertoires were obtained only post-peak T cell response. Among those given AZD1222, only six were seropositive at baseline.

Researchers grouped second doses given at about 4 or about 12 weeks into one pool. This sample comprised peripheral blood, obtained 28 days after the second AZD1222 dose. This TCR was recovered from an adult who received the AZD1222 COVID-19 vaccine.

This CDR3 is CASSGASGGTDTQYF. The CDR3 nucleotides read TGCGCCAGCAGTGGGGCTAGCGGGGGCACAGATACGCAGTATTTT. The chain recombines TRBV10-2 with TRBJ2-3; TRBD2 aligns across 9 bases. The germline V gene has CDR1 WSHSY and CDR2 SAAADI. Trimming cost V 4 bases and J 1 base; bases outside gene matches: 3. The CDR3 is 15 amino acids.